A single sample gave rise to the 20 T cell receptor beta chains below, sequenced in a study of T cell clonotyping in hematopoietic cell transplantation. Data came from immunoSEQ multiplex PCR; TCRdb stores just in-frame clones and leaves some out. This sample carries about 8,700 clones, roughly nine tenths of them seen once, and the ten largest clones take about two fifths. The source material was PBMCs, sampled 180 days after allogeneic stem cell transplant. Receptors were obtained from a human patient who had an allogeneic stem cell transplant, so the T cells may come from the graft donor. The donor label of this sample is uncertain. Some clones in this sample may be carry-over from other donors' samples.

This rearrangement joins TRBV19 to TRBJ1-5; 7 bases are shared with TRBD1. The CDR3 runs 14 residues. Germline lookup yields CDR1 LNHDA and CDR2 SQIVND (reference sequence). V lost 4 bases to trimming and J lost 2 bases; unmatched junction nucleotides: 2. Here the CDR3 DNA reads TGTGCCAGTAGTAGACAGGGCGGCAATCAGCCCCAGCATTTT. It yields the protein CASSRQGGNQPQHF.

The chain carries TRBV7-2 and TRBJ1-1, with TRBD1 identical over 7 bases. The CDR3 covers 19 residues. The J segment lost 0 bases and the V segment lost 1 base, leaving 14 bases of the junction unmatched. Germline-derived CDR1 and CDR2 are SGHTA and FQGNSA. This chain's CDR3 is CASSLDGPGTDRMNTEAFF. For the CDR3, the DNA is TGTGCCAGCAGCTTAGACGGGCCCGGGACAGATCGAATGAACACTGAAGCTTTCTTT.

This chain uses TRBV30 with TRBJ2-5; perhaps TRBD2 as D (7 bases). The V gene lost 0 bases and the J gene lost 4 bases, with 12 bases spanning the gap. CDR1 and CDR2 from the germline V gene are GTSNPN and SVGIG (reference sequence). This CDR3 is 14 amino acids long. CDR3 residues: CAWSVGGPSETQYF. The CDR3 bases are TGTGCCTGGAGTGTGGGGGGGCCGTCAGAGACCCAGTACTTC.

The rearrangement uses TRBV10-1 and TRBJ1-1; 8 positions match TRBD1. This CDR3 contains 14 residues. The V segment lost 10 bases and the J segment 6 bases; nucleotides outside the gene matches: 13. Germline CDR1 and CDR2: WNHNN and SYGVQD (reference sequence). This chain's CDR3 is CATPGGEGAAEAFF. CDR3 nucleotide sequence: TGCGCCACCCCAGGGGGCGAGGGGGCCGCTGAAGCTTTCTTT.

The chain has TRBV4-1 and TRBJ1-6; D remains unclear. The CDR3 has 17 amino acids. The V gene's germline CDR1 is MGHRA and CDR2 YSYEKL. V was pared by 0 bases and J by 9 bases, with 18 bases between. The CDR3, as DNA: TGCGCCAGCAGCCAAGATGGTTTCAGAGATAAGGTTTCACCCCTCCACTTT. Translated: CASSQDGFRDKVSPLHF.

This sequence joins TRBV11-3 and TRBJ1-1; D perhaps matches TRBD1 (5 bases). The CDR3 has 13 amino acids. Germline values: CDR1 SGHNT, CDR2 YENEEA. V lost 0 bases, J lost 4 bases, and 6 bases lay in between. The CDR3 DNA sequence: TGTGCCAGCAGCTTAGAAGACAGCACTGAAGCTTTCTTT. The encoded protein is CASSLEDSTEAFF.

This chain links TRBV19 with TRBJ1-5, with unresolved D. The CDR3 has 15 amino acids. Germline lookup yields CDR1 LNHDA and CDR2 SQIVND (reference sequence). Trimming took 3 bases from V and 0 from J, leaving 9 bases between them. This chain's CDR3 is CASSIMGASNQPQHF. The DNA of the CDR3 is TGTGCCAGTAGTATTATGGGTGCTAGCAATCAGCCCCAGCATTTT.

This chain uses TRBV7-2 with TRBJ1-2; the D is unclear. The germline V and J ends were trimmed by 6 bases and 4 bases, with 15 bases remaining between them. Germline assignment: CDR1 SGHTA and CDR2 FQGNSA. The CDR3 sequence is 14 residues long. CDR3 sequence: CASRKGPLGYGYTF. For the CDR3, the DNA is TGTGCCAGCAGAAAAGGGCCGTTAGGCTATGGCTACACCTTC.

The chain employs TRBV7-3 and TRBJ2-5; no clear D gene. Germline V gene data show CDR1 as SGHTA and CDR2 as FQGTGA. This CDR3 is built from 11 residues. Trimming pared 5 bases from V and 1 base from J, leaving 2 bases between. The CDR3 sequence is CASSPQETQYF. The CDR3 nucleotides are TGTGCCAGCAGCCCCCAAGAGACCCAGTACTTC.

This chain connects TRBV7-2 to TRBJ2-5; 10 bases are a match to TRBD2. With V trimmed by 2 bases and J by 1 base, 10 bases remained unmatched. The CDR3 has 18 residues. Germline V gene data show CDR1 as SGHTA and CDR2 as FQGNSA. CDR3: CASSLFPAGGPGQETQYF. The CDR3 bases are TGTGCCAGCAGCTTATTCCCAGCGGGGGGGCCAGGCCAAGAGACCCAGTACTTC.

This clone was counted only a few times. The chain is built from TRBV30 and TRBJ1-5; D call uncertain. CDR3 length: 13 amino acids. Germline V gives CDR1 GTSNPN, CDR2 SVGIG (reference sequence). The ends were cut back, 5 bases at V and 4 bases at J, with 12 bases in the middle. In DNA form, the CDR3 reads TGTGCCTGGTCCGGAGACGTTAATCAGCCCCAGCATTTT. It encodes CAWSGDVNQPQHF.

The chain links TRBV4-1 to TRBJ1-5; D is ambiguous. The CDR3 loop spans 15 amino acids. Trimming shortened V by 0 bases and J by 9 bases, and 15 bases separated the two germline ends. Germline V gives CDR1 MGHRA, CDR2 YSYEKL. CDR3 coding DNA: TGCGCCAGCAGCCAAGATGGGAGAGGAAGCTTGCCCCAGCATTTT. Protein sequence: CASSQDGRGSLPQHF.

The CDR3: CATSRGIRDRETGELFF. The DNA of the CDR3 is TGTGCCACCAGCAGAGGCATCCGGGACAGGGAAACCGGGGAGCTGTTTTTT. This chain connects TRBV15 to TRBJ2-2; 9 nucleotides agree with TRBD1. Germline CDR1 and CDR2: LNHNV and YYDKDF (reference sequence). The CDR3 loop spans 17 amino acids. Trimming removed 1 base from V and 5 bases from J; junction bases left unmatched: 8. Variable domain in full (rest from reference TRBV15 and TRBJ2-2): DAMVIQNPRYQVTQFGKPVTLSCSQTLNHNVMYWYQQKSSQAPKLLFHYYDKDFNNEADTPDNFQSRRPNTSFCFLDIRSPGLGDTAMYLCATSRGIRDRETGELFFGEGSRLTVL.

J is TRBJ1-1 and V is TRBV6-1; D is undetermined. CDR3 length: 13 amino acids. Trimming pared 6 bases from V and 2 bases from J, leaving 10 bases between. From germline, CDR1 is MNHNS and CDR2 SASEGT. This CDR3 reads CASSGALNTEAFF. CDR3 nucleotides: TGTGCCAGCAGCGGCGCTCTTAACACTGAAGCTTTCTTT.

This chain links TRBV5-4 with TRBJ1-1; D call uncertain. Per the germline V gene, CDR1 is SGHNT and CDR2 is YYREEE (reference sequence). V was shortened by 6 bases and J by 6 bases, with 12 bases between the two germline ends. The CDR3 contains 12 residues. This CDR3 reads CASNIGRAEAFF. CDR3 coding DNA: TGTGCCAGCAACATTGGGAGGGCTGAAGCTTTCTTT.

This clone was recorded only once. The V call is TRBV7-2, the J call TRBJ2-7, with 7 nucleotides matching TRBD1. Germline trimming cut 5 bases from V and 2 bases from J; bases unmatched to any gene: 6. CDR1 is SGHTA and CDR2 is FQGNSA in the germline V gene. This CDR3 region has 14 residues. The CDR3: CASSPFQGAYEQYF. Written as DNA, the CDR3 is TGTGCCAGCAGCCCATTTCAGGGGGCCTACGAGCAGTACTTC.

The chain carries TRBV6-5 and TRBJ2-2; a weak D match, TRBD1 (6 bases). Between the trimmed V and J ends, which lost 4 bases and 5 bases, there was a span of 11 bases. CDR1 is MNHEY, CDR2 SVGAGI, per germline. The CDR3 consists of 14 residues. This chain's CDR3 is CASSWGHQTGELFF. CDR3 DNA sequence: TGTGCCAGCAGTTGGGGGCATCAAACCGGGGAGCTGTTTTTT.

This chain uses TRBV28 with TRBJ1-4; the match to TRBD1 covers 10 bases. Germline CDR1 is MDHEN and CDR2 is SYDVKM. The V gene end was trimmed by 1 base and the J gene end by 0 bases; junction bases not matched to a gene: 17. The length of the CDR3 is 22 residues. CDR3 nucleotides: TGTGCCAGCAGTTTATTGATAGTGACCGGGACAGGGGAAATAGCAACTAATGAAAAACTGTTTTTT. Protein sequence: CASSLLIVTGTGEIATNEKLFF.

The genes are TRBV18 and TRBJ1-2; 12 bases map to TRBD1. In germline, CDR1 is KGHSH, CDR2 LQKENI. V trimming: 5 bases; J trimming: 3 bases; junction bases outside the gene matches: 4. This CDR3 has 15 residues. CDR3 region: CASSEGQGAYYGYTF. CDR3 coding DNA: TGTGCCAGCTCAGAGGGACAGGGGGCTTACTATGGCTACACCTTC.

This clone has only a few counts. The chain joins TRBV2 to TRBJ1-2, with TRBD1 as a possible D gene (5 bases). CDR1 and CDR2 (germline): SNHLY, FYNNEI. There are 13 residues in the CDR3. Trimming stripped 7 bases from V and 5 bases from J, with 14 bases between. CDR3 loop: CASTGGAGYGYTF. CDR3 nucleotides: TGTGCCAGCACCGGCGGGGCAGGTTATGGCTACACCTTC. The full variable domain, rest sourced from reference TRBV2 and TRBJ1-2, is EPEVTQTPSHQVTQMGQEVILRCVPISNHLYFYWYRQILGQKVEFLVSFYNNEISEKSEIFDDQFSVERPDGSNFTLKIRSTKLEDSAMYFCASTGGAGYGYTFGSGTRLTVV.